These 4 T cell receptor beta chains originate from one sample sequenced in a study of post-analysis software for immune sequencing data. Overall study results and limits: In patients, TRBV5-6, TRBV5-1 and TRBV20-1 belonged to five TRBV segments found more frequently than in controls.

Every TCR beta cDNA library bore unique molecular identifiers. One entry per CDR3 protein results from TCRdb running MiXCR on the PCR reads. The sample lists about 170,000 distinct CDR3 sequences; roughly 30% were seen once. No antigen is known for these receptors. Sample: blood. The receptors derive from a girl under 18 with multiple sclerosis.

The J gene is TRBJ1-1, the V gene TRBV9; D remains unclear. The CDR3 extends over 13 amino acids. Germline V lookup: CDR1 SGDLS, CDR2 YYNGEE. Trimming took 4 bases from V and 3 from J, leaving 10 bases between them. The CDR3 reads CASSMYSYTEAFF. DNA for the CDR3: TGTGCCAGCAGCATGTACAGTTACACTGAAGCTTTCTTT.

This clonotype has just a few counts. The rearrangement uses TRBV24-1 and TRBJ1-2; the D is unclear. Trimming removed 4 bases at V and 4 bases at J, with 12 bases between. Germline-derived CDR1 and CDR2 are KGHDR and SFDVKD. CDR3 length equals 14 residues. CDR3 bases: TGTGCCACCAGTGACTCTCGGGCGGCCTATGGCTACACCTTC. It translates to CATSDSRAAYGYTF.

This clonotype was seen a single time. At one end the junction does not follow the germline gene, possibly because of a read error. The CDR3, as DNA: TGTGTCAGCAGCCTTCAGAGGGCGAACCCCGGAGAGCAGTTCTTC. Protein product: CVSSLQRANPGEQFF. The chain joins TRBV7-9 to TRBJ2-1, with a tentative D call TRBD2 (5 bases). CDR1 and CDR2 from the germline V gene are SEHNR and FQNEAQ (reference sequence). The CDR3 runs to 15 residues.

The J gene is TRBJ2-3, the V gene TRBV3-1, with 10 bases aligning to TRBD2. The CDR3 covers 18 residues. The ends lost 0 bases at V and 5 bases at J; junction bases unmatched: 11. The germline gives CDR1 LGHDT, CDR2 YNNKEL (reference sequence). DNA of the CDR3: TGTGCCAGCAGCCAAGACTGGAAGCGGGGGGGGTTAGAAGATACGCAGTATTTT. Its protein product is CASSQDWKRGGLEDTQYF.